A single T cell receptor (beta chain) is shown here with its context. The antigen remains unidentified. This CDR3 region has 15 residues. This sample was included in a study of cytomegalovirus exposure and HLA in healthy donors. In the study overall: The Caucasian-associated ancestry cluster held roughly 81% of roughly 370 genotyped donors. Overall study findings and caveats: Many donors shared some public TCRs, even though most TCR sequences were rare. The investigators catalogued about 170 TCR beta chains as cytomegalovirus-associated.

Healthy people donating bone marrow made up the donors. With 60 Vbeta and 13 Jbeta primers, the PCR was carried out. Assay: immunoSEQ multiplex PCR; the TCRdb copy retains only in-frame clones and omits some. The data show a few hundred thousand clones, roughly 80% seen once. Sequenced: PBMCs. This sequence was found in a man aged 25 to 40 in good health and CMV-seronegative. The chain recombines TRBV1 with TRBJ2-2; the table's D call TRBD1 went unverified against the DNA. TRBV1 is described as a pseudogene. The CDR3 sequence is CTSSQWGPNTGELFF. CDR3 sequence (DNA): TGCACCAGCAGCCAGTGGGGGCCGAACACCGGGGAGCTGTTTTTT.